These 22 T cell receptor beta chains share one sample of origin, sequenced in a study of T cell changes during pregnancy in multiple sclerosis. Assay used: immunoSEQ multiplex PCR; TCRdb lists only in-frame clones, some missing. Here the sample spans 40,000 to 50,000 clones, about 90% being singletons. Sequenced material: CD8+ T cells from peripheral blood mononuclear cells, taken in the first trimester of pregnancy. All receptors derive from a female donor with multiple sclerosis, enrolled in a pregnancy study.

This chain links TRBV13 with TRBJ2-5; unclear D gene. V dropped 5 bases and J dropped 0 bases, with 10 bases sitting between them. This CDR3 has 14 residues. Germline values: CDR1 PRHDT, CDR2 FYEKMQ (reference sequence). The DNA for the CDR3 is TGTGCCAGCAGCATCACGGTATACCAAGAGACCCAGTACTTC. Its translation: CASSITVYQETQYF.

V gene TRBV21-1 combines with J gene TRBJ2-7; TRBD2, the D gene given by the table, was not confirmed from the DNA. TRBV21-1 is flagged as a pseudogene. The CDR3 runs 17 residues. The CDR3 reads CASSGGVVWGPPYEQYF. The CDR3, as DNA: TGTGCCAGCAGCGGGGGGGTTGTTTGGGGGCCGCCCTACGAGCAGTACTTC.

This rearrangement joins TRBV5-4 to TRBJ2-7; a possible D gene is TRBD2 (6 bases). This CDR3 spans 14 amino acids. Looked up from germline, CDR1 is SGHNT and CDR2 is YYREEE (reference sequence). Trimming pared 4 bases from V and 6 bases from J, leaving 17 bases between. CDR3 sequence (DNA): TGTGCCAGCAGCGCACGACTAGGGGTCCCCGAGCAGTACTTC. This translates into CASSARLGVPEQYF. The full variable domain, its missing parts supplied by reference TRBV5-4 and TRBJ2-7, is ETGVTQSPTHLIKTRGQQVTLRCSSQSGHNTVSWYQQALGQGPQFIFQYYREEENGRGNFPPRFSGLQFPNYSSELNVNALELDDSALYLCASSARLGVPEQYFGPGTRLTVT.

The CDR3 sequence is CASSPMVASGGNTGELFF. CDR3 coding DNA: TGCGCCAGCAGCCCCATGGTGGCCAGCGGGGGTAACACCGGGGAGCTGTTTTTT. This chain joins TRBV4-3 and TRBJ2-2; TRBD2 matches 8 bases. CDR1 and CDR2 from the germline V gene are LGHNA and YSLEER. CDR3 length equals 18 residues. Germline trimming cut 4 bases from V and 2 bases from J; bases unmatched to any gene: 12.

This chain links TRBV7-9 with TRBJ2-7, with 9 bases aligning to TRBD2. Germline trimming cut 1 base from V and 6 bases from J; bases unmatched to any gene: 4. The germline CDR1 and CDR2 sequences are SEHNR and FQNEAQ (reference sequence). CDR3 length equals 14 residues. CDR3 protein: CASSLVGLATEQYF. CDR3 sequence (DNA): TGTGCCAGCAGCTTAGTTGGACTAGCGACCGAGCAGTACTTC.

The V and J genes are TRBV5-6 and TRBJ2-7; TRBD1 agrees at 9 bases. Germline trimming cut 0 bases from V and 1 base from J; bases unmatched to any gene: 2. The CDR3 runs to 15 residues. In germline, CDR1 is SGHDT, CDR2 YYEEEE. The CDR3 loop reads CASSLEGQGSYEQYF. For the CDR3, the DNA is TGTGCCAGCAGCTTGGAGGGACAGGGATCCTACGAGCAGTACTTC. Based on the CDR3 plus reference TRBV5-6 and TRBJ2-7, the full variable domain is DAGVTQSPTHLIKTRGQQVTLRCSPKSGHDTVSWYQQALGQGPQFIFQYYEEEERQRGNFPDRFSGHQFPNYSSELNVNALLLGDSALYLCASSLEGQGSYEQYFGPGTRLTVT.

The chain combines TRBV5-6 with TRBJ2-1; D is possibly TRBD1 (5 bases). This CDR3 is 13 amino acids long. V was clipped by 0 bases and J by 7 bases, with 8 bases between them. CDR1 and CDR2 (germline): SGHDT, YYEEEE. As DNA, the CDR3 is TGTGCCAGCAGCTTGGTTAGGGGAAATGAGCAGTTCTTC. It encodes CASSLVRGNEQFF.

This clone occurred once. The chain links TRBV19 to TRBJ1-2; no definite D call. CDR3 length: 14 amino acids. The germline gives CDR1 LNHDA, CDR2 SQIVND (reference sequence). V was pared by 5 bases and J by 2 bases, with 12 bases between. Here the CDR3 reads CASSAGGSNYGYTF. The CDR3 DNA is TGTGCCAGTAGTGCGGGCGGCTCGAACTATGGCTACACCTTC.

The chain recombines TRBV2 with TRBJ2-1; 8 nucleotides agree with TRBD2. V lost 8 bases to trimming and J lost 0 bases; unmatched junction nucleotides: 9. This CDR3 is built from 16 residues. Germline V gene data show CDR1 as SNHLY and CDR2 as FYNNEI. The DNA of the CDR3 is TGTGCCAGCTGGGCGGGGGGCGAGAGCTCCTACAATGAGCAGTTCTTC. Translation gives CASWAGGESSYNEQFF.

This rearrangement joins TRBV27 to TRBJ2-4; 10 bases line up with TRBD2. The CDR3 runs 14 residues. Per the germline V gene, CDR1 is MNHEY and CDR2 is SMNVEV (reference sequence). The CDR3: CGAGTSAAKNIQYF. The CDR3 DNA is TGTGGGGCAGGGACTAGCGCAGCCAAAAACATTCAGTACTTC.

The chain combines TRBV5-1 with TRBJ2-7; TRBD1 is a possible D gene (6 bases). Per germline, CDR1 SGHRS and CDR2 YFSETQ. This CDR3 region has 13 residues. V dropped 5 bases and J dropped 2 bases, with 11 bases sitting between them. The chain's CDR3 is CASRGAGPYEQYF. The CDR3 coding sequence is TGCGCCAGCAGGGGGGCCGGACCCTACGAGCAGTACTTC.

This clone was observed once. V usage is TRBV29-1 and J usage is TRBJ1-2; the D is unclear. The CDR3 loop spans 15 amino acids. With 4 bases removed from V and 4 bases from J, the gap between germline ends came to 19 bases. Germline CDR1 reads SQVTM; CDR2 reads ANQGSEA. CDR3 sequence (DNA): TGCAGCGTTGTGCAGTCACGGAGGGATAGCTATGGCTACACCTTC. This encodes CSVVQSRRDSYGYTF.

The chain combines TRBV27 with TRBJ2-5; D is perhaps TRBD2 (5 bases). The J call is doubtful: the DNA matches TRBJ2-7 better. The germline gives CDR1 MNHEY, CDR2 SMNVEV (reference sequence). The length of the CDR3 is 14 residues. CDR3 DNA sequence: TGTGCCAGCACTAACGGAGGACCGTCCTACGAGCAGTACTTC. The encoded protein is CASTNGGPSYEQYF.

This clone occurred once. The chain joins TRBV27 to TRBJ1-4, with no clear D. CDR1 and CDR2 from the germline V gene are MNHEY and SMNVEV (reference sequence). The CDR3 runs 16 residues. The V and J ends lost 8 bases and 3 bases respectively, with 19 bases between them. CDR3 region: CASGHPLWRSNEKLFF. Here the CDR3 DNA reads TGTGCCAGCGGCCACCCCTTATGGAGATCTAATGAAAAACTGTTTTTT.

V gene TRBV7-8 combines with J gene TRBJ2-7; 7 nucleotides align to TRBD2. The length of the CDR3 is 14 residues. Germline V lookup: CDR1 SGHVS, CDR2 FQNEAQ. V dropped 5 bases and J dropped 1; count of bases not matched to a gene: 5. Here the CDR3 DNA reads TGTGCCAGCAGCCCCCGGCGGGGGTCCTACGAGCAGTACTTC. Amino acids: CASSPRRGSYEQYF.

The chain couples TRBV5-1 to TRBJ2-6; D is uncertain. The CDR3 sequence is 16 residues long. Germline CDR1 reads SGHRS; CDR2 reads YFSETQ. V gave up 1 base and J gave up 0 bases, with 8 bases separating them. The CDR3 DNA is TGCGCCAGCAGCTTGTCTTCCAGCTCTGGGGCCAACGTCCTGACTTTC. Protein: CASSLSSSSGANVLTF.

The J gene is TRBJ1-4, the V gene TRBV4-1, with 10 bases lining up with TRBD1. The germline V gene has CDR1 MGHRA and CDR2 YSYEKL. The CDR3 totals 14 residues. Trimming removed 4 bases from V and 6 bases from J; junction bases left unmatched: 2. The CDR3 region has the DNA TGCGCCAGCAGCCCTGGGACAGGGGATGAAAAACTGTTTTTT. Amino acid sequence: CASSPGTGDEKLFF.

The chain has TRBV5-6 and TRBJ1-1; D remains unclear. Trimming shortened V by 4 bases and J by 0 bases, and 16 bases separated the two germline ends. The CDR3 sequence is 16 residues long. Germline-derived CDR1 and CDR2 are SGHDT and YYEEEE. CDR3 sequence (DNA): TGTGCCAGCAGCCCTCTACAGAGATACATGAACACTGAAGCTTTCTTT. Protein product: CASSPLQRYMNTEAFF.

This clone has just one count. V is TRBV6-5 and J is TRBJ1-1; D not certain. V was shortened by 2 bases and J by 7 bases, with 8 bases between the two germline ends. Germline-derived CDR1 and CDR2 are MNHEY and SVGAGI. This CDR3 is 12 amino acids long. Here the CDR3 reads CASSYDNLEAFF. Written as DNA, the CDR3 is TGTGCCAGCAGTTACGACAATCTTGAAGCTTTCTTT.

The chain couples TRBV7-9 to TRBJ2-5; 11 bases map to TRBD2. The CDR3 covers 15 residues. Germline lookup yields CDR1 SEHNR and CDR2 FQNEAQ (reference sequence). The V gene end was trimmed by 4 bases and the J gene end by 5 bases; junction bases not matched to a gene: 6. As DNA, the CDR3 is TGTGCCAGCAGCTCACTTAGCGGGAGGGGGGAGACCCAGTACTTC. Its translation: CASSSLSGRGETQYF.

This clone was picked up one time. This chain joins TRBV7-6 and TRBJ2-3, with a possible D match to TRBD1 (7 bases). This CDR3 comprises 15 residues. CDR1 is SGHVS and CDR2 is FNYEAQ in the germline V gene. Trimming took 5 bases from V and 3 from J, leaving 15 bases between them. The CDR3 here is CASSPRQGLTDTQYF. The DNA of the CDR3 is TGTGCCAGCAGCCCCAGACAGGGACTGACAGATACGCAGTATTTT.

This clone has more than one count but fewer than ten. The rearrangement joins TRBV27 to TRBJ2-7; 8 bases are a match to TRBD1. The CDR3 has 12 amino acids. CDR1 MNHEY and CDR2 SMNVEV come from the germline V gene (reference sequence). V trimming: 5 bases; J trimming: 6 bases; junction bases outside the gene matches: 3. The CDR3 here is CASSLTGAEQYF. CDR3 DNA sequence: TGTGCCAGCAGTCTGACAGGGGCCGAGCAGTACTTC.